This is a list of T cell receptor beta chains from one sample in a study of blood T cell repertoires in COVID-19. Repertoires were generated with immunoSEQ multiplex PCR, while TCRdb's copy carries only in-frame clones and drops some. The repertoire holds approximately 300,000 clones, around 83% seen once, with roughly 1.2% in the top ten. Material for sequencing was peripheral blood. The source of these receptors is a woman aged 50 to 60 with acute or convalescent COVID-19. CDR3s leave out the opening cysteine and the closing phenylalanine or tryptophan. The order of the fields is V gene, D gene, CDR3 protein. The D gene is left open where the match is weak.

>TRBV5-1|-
ASSLDGTQGQPQH
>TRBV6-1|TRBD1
ASSEGDRVVAGNTIY
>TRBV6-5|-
ASSYGPGVTNYGYT
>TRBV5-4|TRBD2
AISPGTSGRVGYNEQF
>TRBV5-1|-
ASSLGGLLGYT
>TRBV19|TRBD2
ASKGTSGVATGELF
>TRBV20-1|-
SASTIQGEQPQH
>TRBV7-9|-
ASSLGQVNEKLF
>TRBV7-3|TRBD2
ASSLTSGGGTDTQY
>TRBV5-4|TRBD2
ASSPTVAGGGTPETQY
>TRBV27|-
ASSLSVPSPLH
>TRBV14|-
ASSQDNGAIEQY
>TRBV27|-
ASIPSARNTEAF
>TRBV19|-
ARTRQGGRDSSYNEQF
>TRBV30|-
AWSHTGSGEKLF
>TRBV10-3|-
AIRGEGDEKLF
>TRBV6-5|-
ASSPPGGSGNTIY
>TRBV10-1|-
ASSGQGNTGELF
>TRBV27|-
ASSPSEAGELF
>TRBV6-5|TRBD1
ASSQGQINIYGYT
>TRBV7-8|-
ASTSVFSYEQY
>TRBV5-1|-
ASSLDAGSTDTQY
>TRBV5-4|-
ASSLERGGYT
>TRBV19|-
ASSRGGQGMYEQF
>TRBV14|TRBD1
ASSPTGLGETQY
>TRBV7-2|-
ASSLGVAANYGYT